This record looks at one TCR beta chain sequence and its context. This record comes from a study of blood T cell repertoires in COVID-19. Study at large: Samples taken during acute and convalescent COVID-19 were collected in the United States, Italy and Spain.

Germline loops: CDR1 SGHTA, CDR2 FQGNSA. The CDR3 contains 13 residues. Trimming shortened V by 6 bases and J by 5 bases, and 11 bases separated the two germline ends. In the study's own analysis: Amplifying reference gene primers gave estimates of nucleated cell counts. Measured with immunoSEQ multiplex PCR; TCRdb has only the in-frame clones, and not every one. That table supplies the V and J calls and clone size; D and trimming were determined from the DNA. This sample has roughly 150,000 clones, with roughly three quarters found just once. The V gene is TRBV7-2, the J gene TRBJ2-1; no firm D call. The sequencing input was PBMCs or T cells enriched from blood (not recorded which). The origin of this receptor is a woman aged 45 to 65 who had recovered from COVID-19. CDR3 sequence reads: CASSSDPDNEQFF. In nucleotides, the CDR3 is TGTGCCAGCAGTTCAGATCCCGACAATGAGCAGTTCTTC.